The T cell receptor (beta chain) described here comes from a study of memory CD4+ T cells and cytomegalovirus serostatus. Sequencing was performed with immunoSEQ multiplex PCR; in TCRdb, only in-frame clones are kept and a portion is missing. Of about 27,000 clones listed, 75% to 80% are singletons. Single viable CD3+CD4+CD8-CD45RO+ cells were sorted as the memory CD4+ T cells. This CDR3 has 15 residues. Germline CDR1 and CDR2: MNHEY and SVGAGI. Trimming removed 2 bases from V and 2 bases from J, with 10 bases in between. Material: memory CD4+ T cells from blood. The TCR originated in an adult in good health and CMV-seronegative. V and J are TRBV6-5 and TRBJ1-5; D is unresolved. The CDR3 region is CASSYTSRGNQPQHF. The DNA for the CDR3 is TGTGCCAGCAGTTACACGAGTAGGGGCAATCAGCCCCAGCATTTT.